The rows below give T cell receptor beta chains drawn from one sample of a study of T cell responses to AZD1222 COVID-19 vaccine. Using immunoSEQ multiplex PCR, the repertoire was profiled, and TCRdb retains in-frame clones only, with some absent. This sample yields over 100,000 clones, of which just over 85% are seen a single time; roughly 12% belongs to the top ten. Specimen: peripheral blood, collected on day 0 of AZD1222 vaccination. Receptors were obtained from an adult in good health. Both conserved end residues are part of each CDR3. The D gene is left open where the match is weak. Size values are once, few and many counts, or a class for expanded clones, and some rows have none.

d_call,v_call,j_call,clone_size,cdr3_nt,cdr3_aa
-,TRBV7-2,TRBJ2-3,-,TGTGCCAGCAGCTTTGATTCGGATACGCAGTATTTT,CASSFDSDTQYF
-,TRBV6-1,TRBJ1-6,-,TGTGCCAGCAGTGAAACAGCCGCCTTAAATTCACCCCTCCACTTT,CASSETAALNSPLHF
-,TRBV6-2/TRBV6-3,TRBJ1-2,once,TGTGCCAGCAGCGAGATGGGGGGAGAGTATGGCTACACCTTC,CASSEMGGEYGYTF
-,TRBV27,TRBJ2-7,-,TGTGCCAGCAGTTTATTCTCAGGGACTCTCTACGAGCAGTACTTC,CASSLFSGTLYEQYF
-,TRBV5-6,TRBJ2-5,-,TGTGCCAGCAGCTTGGGGGGCTCCCAAGAGACCCAGTACTTC,CASSLGGSQETQYF
-,TRBV7-9,TRBJ2-3,-,TGTGCCAGCAGCTTAGTTACGGGCCCCACAGATACGCAGTATTTT,CASSLVTGPTDTQYF
-,TRBV7-2,TRBJ1-6,-,TGTGCCAGCAGCTTAGCTCTAACGCGGTCACCCCTCCACTTT,CASSLALTRSPLHF
-,TRBV14,TRBJ1-2,-,TGTGCCAGCAGCCAAAGAGCTAACTATGGCTACACCTTC,CASSQRANYGYTF
-,TRBV2,TRBJ2-7,-,TGTGCCAGCAGTGAGAGCTGGCCCTACGAGCAGTACTTC,CASSESWPYEQYF
-,TRBV12-5,TRBJ1-6,-,TGTGCTAGTGGTTTGTGGGGTGACTCCTATAATTCACCCCTCCACTTT,CASGLWGDSYNSPLHF
TRBD2,TRBV9,TRBJ2-7,-,TGTGCCAGCAGCGTAGCGGGGGGACACGAGCAGTACTTC,CASSVAGGHEQYF
-,TRBV6-2/TRBV6-3,TRBJ2-7,-,TGTGCCAGCAGTTACCAGGAGACCTACGAGCAGTACTTC,CASSYQETYEQYF
TRBD2,TRBV27,TRBJ2-5,-,TGTGCCAGCAGTTTCCCCCAGGTCGCGGGGGGCTTCCAAGAGACCCAGTACTTC,CASSFPQVAGGFQETQYF
-,TRBV11-3,TRBJ1-3,once,TGTGCCAGCAGCTCTGGGGGCTCTGGAAACACCATATATTTT,CASSSGGSGNTIYF
-,TRBV19,TRBJ2-1,-,TGTGCCAGTAGTCCCTGGGGGCGGGGCTCCTACAATGAGCAGTTCTTC,CASSPWGRGSYNEQFF
TRBD1,TRBV4-3,TRBJ1-2,-,TGCGCCAGCAGCCACATCTGGACAGGGTCTAACTATGGCTACACCTTC,CASSHIWTGSNYGYTF
-,TRBV30,TRBJ1-5,-,TGTGCCTGGGGCCTAAACAATCAGCCCCAGCATTTT,CAWGLNNQPQHF
TRBD2,TRBV5-1,TRBJ2-1,-,TGCGCCAGCAGCTTGGGACTAGCGGGGGGTAATGAGCAGTTCTTC,CASSLGLAGGNEQFF
TRBD1,TRBV15,TRBJ1-1,-,TGTGCCACCAGCAGGGGACAGGGGATGAACACTGAAGCTTTCTTT,CATSRGQGMNTEAFF
-,TRBV9,TRBJ1-6,-,TGTGCCAGCAGCGTACCGAATTCACCCCTCCACTTT,CASSVPNSPLHF
TRBD2,TRBV9,TRBJ2-1,-,TGTGCCAGCAGCGTGGGACTAGCGGGATGGGGTGAGCAGTTCTTC,CASSVGLAGWGEQFF
TRBD1,TRBV27,TRBJ1-2,-,TGTGCCAGCAGTGCAACCGGGACAGAGCTTTATGGCTACACCTTC,CASSATGTELYGYTF
TRBD1,TRBV4-1,TRBJ1-2,-,TGCGCCAGCAGACAGACAGGGACCTATGGCTACACCTTC,CASRQTGTYGYTF
-,TRBV19,TRBJ2-3,-,TGTGCCAGTAGTAGTTTCCGGGAAATCACAGATACGCAGTATTTT,CASSSFREITDTQYF
TRBD1,TRBV6-2/TRBV6-3,TRBJ2-7,-,TGTGCCAGCAGTTATGAGGGGGCCTCATACGAGCAGTACTTC,CASSYEGASYEQYF
-,TRBV4-1,TRBJ1-2,-,TGCGCCAGCACCCTGGGCTGGGGAGCTAACTATGGCTACACCTTC,CASTLGWGANYGYTF
TRBD1,TRBV28,TRBJ1-5,-,TGTGCCGGACGGCGACAGGGGAGCAATCAGCCCCAGCATTTT,CAGRRQGSNQPQHF
-,TRBV7-9,TRBJ1-2,-,TGTGCCAGCAGACCTAGGGGGGAGGGCGGCTACACCTTC,CASRPRGEGGYTF
-,TRBV19,TRBJ1-1,-,TGTGCCAGTAGTATAGGGGGCTTTAACACTGAAGCTTTCTTT,CASSIGGFNTEAFF
-,TRBV27,TRBJ1-2,-,TGTGCCAGCAGTTTATTAGGGGGTCATGGCTACACCTTC,CASSLLGGHGYTF
TRBD1,TRBV6-5,TRBJ1-2,-,TGTGCCAGCAAAACAGGGGAGTACTATGGCTACACCTTC,CASKTGEYYGYTF
-,TRBV6-2/TRBV6-3,TRBJ2-7,-,TGTGCCAGCAATTACCGGGACGAGGAGCAGTACTTC,CASNYRDEEQYF
-,TRBV6-5,TRBJ2-3,-,TGTGCCAGCAGTTACTCCAGCTCGTTGGGCGATACGCAGTATTTT,CASSYSSSLGDTQYF
-,TRBV27,TRBJ1-5,-,TGTGCCAGCAGTTTATCGGGCCAGAAGGGTCGTGGAGCCCAGCATTTT,CASSLSGQKGRGAQHF
TRBD2,TRBV27,TRBJ2-7,-,TGTGCCAGCCGGCTAGCGGAACCCTACGAGCAGTACTTC,CASRLAEPYEQYF
-,TRBV19,TRBJ2-2,-,TGTGCCAGTAGTATAGATTTTGGGGCGAACACCGGGGAGCTGTTTTTT,CASSIDFGANTGELFF
-,TRBV4-3,TRBJ1-3,-,TGCGCCAGCAGCCAAGATCCAAACTCTGGAAACACCATATATTTT,CASSQDPNSGNTIYF
TRBD2,TRBV11-3,TRBJ2-1,-,TGTGCCAGCAGGGCCAGCGGGAGAATGAATGAGCAGTTCTTC,CASRASGRMNEQFF
TRBD1,TRBV7-9,TRBJ1-3,-,TGTGCCAGCAGCTTACGACAGGGGTCTGGAAACACCATATATTTT,CASSLRQGSGNTIYF
-,TRBV7-8,TRBJ2-1,-,TGTGCCAGCAGCAGGGACTTCGAGAACTACAATGAGCAGTTCTTC,CASSRDFENYNEQFF
TRBD2,TRBV7-2,TRBJ2-2,-,TGTGCCAGCAGCCCCCCGGGACTAGACGGTTCTGGGGAGCTGTTTTTT,CASSPPGLDGSGELFF
-,TRBV6-2/TRBV6-3,TRBJ2-7,-,TGTGCCAGCAGCTTTGCGCTGTACGAGCAGTACTTC,CASSFALYEQYF